A single sample is the source of the 8 T cell receptor beta chains below, sequenced in a study of T cell changes during pregnancy in multiple sclerosis. Using immunoSEQ multiplex PCR, the repertoire was profiled, and TCRdb retains in-frame clones only, with some absent. The repertoire consists of approximately 60,000 clones, with over 80% occurring once and the leading ten covering around 2.5%. The material sequenced was peripheral blood, taken in the first trimester of pregnancy. All receptors derive from a female donor with multiple sclerosis, enrolled in a pregnancy study.

The CDR3 sequence: CASIPKLAGVSGANVLTF. CDR3 in DNA: TGTGCCAGCATTCCGAAACTAGCGGGAGTGTCTGGGGCCAACGTCCTGACTTTC. The J gene is TRBJ2-6, the V gene TRBV2; TRBD2 agrees at 11 bases. Trimming removed 7 bases from V and 1 base from J; junction bases left unmatched: 9. CDR3 length: 18 amino acids. Germline assignment: CDR1 SNHLY and CDR2 FYNNEI.

This clone has just a few counts. The chain is built from TRBV4-3 and TRBJ2-7; a possible D gene is TRBD1 (6 bases). This CDR3 region has 14 residues. V was shortened by 4 bases and J by 3 bases, with 13 bases between the two germline ends. Germline lookup yields CDR1 LGHNA and CDR2 YSLEER. This chain's CDR3 is CASSPERTDYEQYF. The CDR3 DNA follows: TGCGCCAGCAGCCCGGAACGGACAGACTACGAGCAGTACTTC.

The chain carries TRBV30 and TRBJ1-3, with TRBD1 as a possible D gene (5 bases). With 3 bases removed from V and 0 bases from J, the gap between germline ends came to 15 bases. CDR1 and CDR2 from the germline V gene are GTSNPN and SVGIG (reference sequence). This CDR3 has 16 residues. Here the CDR3 DNA reads TGTGCCTGGAGATCCCAGGGCCCATCCTCTGGAAACACCATATATTTT. This translates into CAWRSQGPSSGNTIYF.

V usage is TRBV28 and J usage is TRBJ2-5; TRBD1 matches 7 bases. The CDR3 is 17 amino acids. Germline V gives CDR1 MDHEN, CDR2 SYDVKM. The V segment lost 2 bases and the J segment 1 base; nucleotides outside the gene matches: 10. CDR3 in amino acids: CASSLIGQVGFQETQYF. In DNA, the CDR3 is TGTGCCAGCAGTTTAATAGGACAGGTCGGCTTCCAAGAGACCCAGTACTTC.

This rearrangement joins TRBV18 to TRBJ1-2; D unresolved. This CDR3 is built from 14 residues. V shed 3 bases and J shed 5 bases, with 13 bases lying between them. Germline CDR1 reads KGHSH; CDR2 reads LQKENI. The CDR3 sequence: CASSPTGSGYGYTF. The CDR3 region has the DNA TGTGCCAGCTCACCGACGGGGTCAGGATATGGCTACACCTTC.

The rearrangement uses TRBV7-2 and TRBJ2-5; 12 nucleotides agree with TRBD2. The CDR3 is 16 amino acids. The germline gives CDR1 SGHTA, CDR2 FQGNSA. Germline trimming cut 4 bases from V and 9 bases from J; bases unmatched to any gene: 12. CDR3: CASSSRTSGAVWAQYF. The CDR3, as DNA: TGTGCCAGCAGCTCGCGGACTAGCGGGGCGGTATGGGCCCAGTACTTC.

CDR3 in amino acids: CASKALAGAQETQYF. The CDR3 region has the DNA TGTGCCAGCAAAGCACTAGCGGGAGCTCAAGAGACCCAGTACTTC. This rearrangement joins TRBV6-1 to TRBJ2-5, with 11 nucleotides matching TRBD2. CDR3 size: 15 residues. V lost 7 bases, J lost 2 bases, and 6 bases stayed unmatched. The germline CDR1 and CDR2 sequences are MNHNS and SASEGT.

The gene calls are TRBV4-3 and TRBJ1-4; D may be TRBD1 (5 bases). CDR1 is LGHNA and CDR2 is YSLEER in the germline V gene. The ends were cut back, 4 bases at V and 4 bases at J, with 16 bases in the middle. The CDR3 has 16 residues. CDR3 sequence reads: CASSPSRLGGNEKLFF. The CDR3 DNA sequence: TGCGCCAGCAGCCCCAGCCGCCTGGGGGGTAATGAAAAACTGTTTTTT.